The rows below give T cell receptor beta chains drawn from one sample of a study of cytomegalovirus exposure and HLA in healthy donors. Sequencing used immunoSEQ multiplex PCR; TCRdb keeps in-frame clones, though not all of them. This table has some 120,000 clones, under 80% appearing once. The sequencing sample was made of PBMCs. The receptor set was obtained from a woman in her sixties in good health and CMV-seropositive. The CDR3 runs from the conserved cysteine through the conserved F or W. Each record gives: CDR3 DNA, CDR3 protein, clone size, J gene, V gene, D gene. A D gene is named only where the DNA matches it firmly. For some rows the clone size is stated as once, few or many, or as a class when expanded; others skip it.

cdr3_nt: TGTGCCAGCAGTTACTCATCGGGGGGCTACAATGAGCAGTTCTTC; cdr3_aa: CASSYSSGGYNEQFF; clone_size: few; j_call: TRBJ2-1; v_call: TRBV6-5; d_call: TRBD2
cdr3_nt: TGTGCCAGCAGCTTGGGACAGGGTGGCGAGCAGTACTTC; cdr3_aa: CASSLGQGGEQYF; clone_size: -; j_call: TRBJ2-7; v_call: TRBV5-6; d_call: TRBD1
cdr3_nt: TGTGCCAGCAGCGAGACAGGGGGCTCCTACGAGCAGTACTTC; cdr3_aa: CASSETGGSYEQYF; clone_size: -; j_call: TRBJ2-7; v_call: TRBV9; d_call: TRBD1
cdr3_nt: TGTGCCAGCAGCTTGGGGTTGAGGGAGGGCCCCTACGAGCAGTACTTC; cdr3_aa: CASSLGLREGPYEQYF; clone_size: -; j_call: TRBJ2-7; v_call: TRBV7-2; d_call: TRBD2
cdr3_nt: TGTGCCTGGACAGGGGCAGATACGCAGTATTTT; cdr3_aa: CAWTGADTQYF; clone_size: -; j_call: TRBJ2-3; v_call: TRBV30; d_call: -
cdr3_nt: TGTGCCAGCAGTGAATTTAGGGCGGGAGAGTACAATGAGCAGTTCTTC; cdr3_aa: CASSEFRAGEYNEQFF; clone_size: -; j_call: TRBJ2-1; v_call: TRBV25-1; d_call: TRBD2
cdr3_nt: TGTGCCAGCAGTGGACAGGGGACGCCTTATACGCAGTATTTT; cdr3_aa: CASSGQGTPYTQYF; clone_size: -; j_call: TRBJ2-3; v_call: TRBV7-9; d_call: TRBD1
cdr3_nt: TGTGCCAGCAGCCCCTTTAGCGGGGGGGCGCGGGAGACCCAGTACTTC; cdr3_aa: CASSPFSGGARETQYF; clone_size: once; j_call: TRBJ2-5; v_call: TRBV7-9; d_call: TRBD2
cdr3_nt: TGTGCCAGCAGCTTAGTAGCGGGTTTCTCCAATGAGCAGTTCTTC; cdr3_aa: CASSLVAGFSNEQFF; clone_size: -; j_call: TRBJ2-1; v_call: TRBV11-2; d_call: TRBD2
cdr3_nt: TGCGCCAGCAGCGGACTAGCGGGCATCAATGAGCAGTTCTTC; cdr3_aa: CASSGLAGINEQFF; clone_size: -; j_call: TRBJ2-1; v_call: TRBV5-1; d_call: TRBD2
cdr3_nt: TGTGCCAGCAGTGAACGGGGGGCGTCTGAAGCTTTCTTT; cdr3_aa: CASSERGASEAFF; clone_size: -; j_call: TRBJ1-1; v_call: TRBV2; d_call: -
cdr3_nt: TGTGCCAGCTCACGACAGGAGAGCTCTGAAGCTTTCTTT; cdr3_aa: CASSRQESSEAFF; clone_size: few; j_call: TRBJ1-1; v_call: TRBV18; d_call: -
cdr3_nt: TGTGCCAGCAGCGTAGCCGGGGGGCGCGCCGGGGCCAACGTCCTGACTTTC; cdr3_aa: CASSVAGGRAGANVLTF; clone_size: few; j_call: TRBJ2-6; v_call: TRBV9; d_call: -